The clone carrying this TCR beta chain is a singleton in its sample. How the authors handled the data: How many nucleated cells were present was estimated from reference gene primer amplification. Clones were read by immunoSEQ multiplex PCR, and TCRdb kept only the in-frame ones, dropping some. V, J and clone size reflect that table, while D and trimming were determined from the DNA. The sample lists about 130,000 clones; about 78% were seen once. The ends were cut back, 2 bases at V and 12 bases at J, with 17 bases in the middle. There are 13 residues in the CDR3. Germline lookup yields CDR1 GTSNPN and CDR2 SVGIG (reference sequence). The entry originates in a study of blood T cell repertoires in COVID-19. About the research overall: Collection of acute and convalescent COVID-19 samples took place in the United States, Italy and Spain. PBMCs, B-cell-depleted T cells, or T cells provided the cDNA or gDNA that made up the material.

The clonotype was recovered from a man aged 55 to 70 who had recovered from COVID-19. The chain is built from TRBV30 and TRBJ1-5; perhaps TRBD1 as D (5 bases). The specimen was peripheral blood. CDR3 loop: CAWSLGQTGVQHF. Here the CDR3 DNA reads TGTGCCTGGAGTTTGGGGCAAACGGGGGTCCAGCATTTT.